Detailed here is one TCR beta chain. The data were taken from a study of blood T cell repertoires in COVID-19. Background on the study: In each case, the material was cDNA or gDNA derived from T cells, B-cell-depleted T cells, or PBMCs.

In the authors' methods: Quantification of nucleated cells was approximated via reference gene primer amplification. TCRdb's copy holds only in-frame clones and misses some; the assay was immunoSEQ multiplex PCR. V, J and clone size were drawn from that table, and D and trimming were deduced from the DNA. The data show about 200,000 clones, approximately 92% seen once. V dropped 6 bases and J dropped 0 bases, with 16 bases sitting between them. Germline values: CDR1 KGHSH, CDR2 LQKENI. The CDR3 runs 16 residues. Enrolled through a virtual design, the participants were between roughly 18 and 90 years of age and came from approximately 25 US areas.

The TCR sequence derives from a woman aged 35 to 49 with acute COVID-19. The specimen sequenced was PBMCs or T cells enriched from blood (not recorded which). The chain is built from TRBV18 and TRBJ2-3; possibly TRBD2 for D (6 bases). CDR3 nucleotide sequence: TGTGCCAGCTCCCCAAGCTCCGGGACTAGCACAGATACGCAGTATTTT. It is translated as CASSPSSGTSTDTQYF.